This record looks at one TCR beta chain sequence and its context. TCR beta CDR3 region amplification was performed from RNA transcripts. TCR CDR3 regions were first amplified by RT-PCR with HTBI primers. MiXCR, applied by TCRdb to the multiplex PCR reads, yields one record per CDR3 protein. Of about 580,000 distinct CDR3 sequences in the sample, approximately 14% are singletons; the top ten hold less than 6%. This sample is part of a study of T cells in Graves' hyperthyroidism and ophthalmopathy. CDR1 is LGHNT, CDR2 FRNRAP, per germline. This CDR3 spans 16 amino acids. Trimming left V 6 bases short and J 4 bases short, with 22 bases between.

The genes are TRBV12-5 and TRBJ2-7, with D perhaps being TRBD1 or TRBD2 (5 bases each). The receptor was isolated from a young woman with Graves' hyperthyroidism that later progressed to Graves' ophthalmopathy. Sequenced: blood. The CDR3 sequence is CASGHRDPRYIYEQYF. Here the CDR3 DNA reads TGTGCTAGTGGCCACCGGGACCCCAGGTACATTTACGAGCAGTACTTC. Supplemented by reference TRBV12-5 and TRBJ2-7, the full variable domain reads DARVTQTPRHKVTEMGQEVTMRCQPILGHNTVFWYRQTMMQGLELLAYFRNRAPLDDSGMPKDRFSAEMPDATLATLKIQPSEPRDSAVYFCASGHRDPRYIYEQYFGPGTRLTVT.